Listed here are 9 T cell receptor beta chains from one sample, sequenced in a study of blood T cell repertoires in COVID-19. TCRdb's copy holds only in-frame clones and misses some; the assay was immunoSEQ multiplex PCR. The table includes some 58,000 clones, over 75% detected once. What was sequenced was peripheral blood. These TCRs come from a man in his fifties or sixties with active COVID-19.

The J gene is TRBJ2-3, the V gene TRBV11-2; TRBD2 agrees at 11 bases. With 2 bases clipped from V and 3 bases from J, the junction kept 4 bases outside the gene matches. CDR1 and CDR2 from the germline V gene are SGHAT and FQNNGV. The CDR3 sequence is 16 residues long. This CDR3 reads CASSLIAGGKTDTQYF. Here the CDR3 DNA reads TGTGCCAGCAGCTTAATAGCGGGGGGGAAAACAGATACGCAGTATTTT.

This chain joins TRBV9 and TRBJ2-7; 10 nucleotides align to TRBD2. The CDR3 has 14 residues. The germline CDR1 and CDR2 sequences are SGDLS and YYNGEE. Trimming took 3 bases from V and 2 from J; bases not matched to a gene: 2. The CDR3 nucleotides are TGTGCCAGCAGCGGGACTAGCGGTACCTACGAGCAGTACTTC. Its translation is CASSGTSGTYEQYF.

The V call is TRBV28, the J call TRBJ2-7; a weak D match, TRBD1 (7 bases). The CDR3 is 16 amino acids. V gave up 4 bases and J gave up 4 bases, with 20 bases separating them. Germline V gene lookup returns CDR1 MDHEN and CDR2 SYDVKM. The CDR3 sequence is CASSSSTGRDPYEQYF. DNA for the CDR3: TGTGCCAGCAGTTCCTCGACAGGGCGGGACCCTTACGAGCAGTACTTC.

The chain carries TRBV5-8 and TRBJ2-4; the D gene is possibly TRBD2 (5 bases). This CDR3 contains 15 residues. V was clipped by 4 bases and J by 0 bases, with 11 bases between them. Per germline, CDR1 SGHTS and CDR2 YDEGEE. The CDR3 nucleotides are TGTGCCAGCAGCCCGCTCCGGGAAGCCAAAAACATTCAGTACTTC. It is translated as CASSPLREAKNIQYF.

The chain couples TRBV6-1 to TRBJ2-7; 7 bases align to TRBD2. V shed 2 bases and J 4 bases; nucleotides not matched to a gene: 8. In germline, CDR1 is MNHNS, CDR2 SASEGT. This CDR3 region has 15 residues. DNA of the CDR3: TGTGCCAGCAGTGAATGGGGGGGGTATGGATACGAGCAGTACTTC. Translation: CASSEWGGYGYEQYF.

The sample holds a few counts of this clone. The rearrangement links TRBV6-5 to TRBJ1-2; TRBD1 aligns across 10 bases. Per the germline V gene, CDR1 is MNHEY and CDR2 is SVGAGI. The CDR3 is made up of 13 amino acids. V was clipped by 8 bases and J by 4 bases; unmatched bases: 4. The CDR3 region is CASGQGEVYGYTF. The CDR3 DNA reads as TGTGCCAGCGGACAGGGGGAGGTCTATGGCTACACCTTC.

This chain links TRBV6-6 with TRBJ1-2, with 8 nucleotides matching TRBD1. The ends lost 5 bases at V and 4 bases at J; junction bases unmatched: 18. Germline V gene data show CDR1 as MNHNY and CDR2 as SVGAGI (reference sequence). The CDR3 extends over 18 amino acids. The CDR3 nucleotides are TGTGCCAGCAGTCCCCCCCAGGACAGGGCCCTTACTATCTATGGCTACACCTTC. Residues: CASSPPQDRALTIYGYTF.

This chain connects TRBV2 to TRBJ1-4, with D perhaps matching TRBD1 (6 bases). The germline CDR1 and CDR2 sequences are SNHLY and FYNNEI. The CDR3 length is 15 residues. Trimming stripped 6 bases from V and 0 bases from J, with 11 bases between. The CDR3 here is CASRDSHATNEKLFF. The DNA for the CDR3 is TGTGCCAGCAGGGACAGTCATGCAACTAATGAAAAACTGTTTTTT.

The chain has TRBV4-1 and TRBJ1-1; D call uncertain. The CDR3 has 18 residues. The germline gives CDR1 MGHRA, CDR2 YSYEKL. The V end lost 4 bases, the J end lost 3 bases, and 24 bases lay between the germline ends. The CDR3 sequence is CASSLSDVIGQIDTEAFF. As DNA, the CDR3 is TGCGCCAGCAGCCTTAGTGACGTGATTGGGCAGATAGACACTGAAGCTTTCTTT.